This TCR beta chain is drawn from a study of blood T cell repertoires in COVID-19. Study at large: The United States, Italy and Spain provided the acute and convalescent COVID-19 samples. PBMCs, B-cell-depleted T cells, or T cells provided the cDNA or gDNA that made up the material.

How the authors handled the data: Estimation of nucleated cell counts relied on the amplification of reference gene primers. Libraries were prepared by immunoSEQ multiplex PCR; TCRdb keeps only in-frame clonotypes and omits some of them. D and trimming come from the DNA, and the V and J calls and clone size come from that table. The sample has 69,000 or so clones; approximately 80% are singletons. This clone was observed once. Sequencing used peripheral blood. The clonotype was recovered from a woman of 80 years or more with acute or convalescent COVID-19.

CDR3 protein: CAIRLTGSGTEAFF. In DNA form, the CDR3 reads TGTGCCATCAGATTGACAGGGTCTGGGACTGAAGCTTTCTTT. The chain combines TRBV10-3 with TRBJ1-1, with 7 bases that match TRBD1. The CDR3 runs to 14 residues. The V gene's germline CDR1 is ENHRY and CDR2 SYGVKD. The V and J ends lost 6 bases and 5 bases, in that order; junction bases with no gene match: 9.